The text below deals with one TCR beta chain. These data belong to a study of OX40 agonist ivuxolimab in advanced cancers. Study details: Given to patients was ivuxolimab, an agonistic anti-OX40 (CD134) antibody.

Germline V gene data show CDR1 as WNHNN and CDR2 as SYGVQD (reference sequence). V lost 4 bases, J lost 0 bases, and 24 bases lay in between. The CDR3 has 19 residues. Profiled with immunoSEQ multiplex PCR; TCRdb holds only in-frame clones, not every one. The sample holds 35,000 to 50,000 clones, approximately 92% seen once. This sequence was found in an adult with an advanced solid tumor such as melanoma, head and neck, liver or kidney cancer. Here the sequenced sample was CD4+ or CD8+ T cells sorted from blood, taken in a trial of the OX40 agonist ivuxolimab. V is TRBV10-1 and J is TRBJ1-1; TRBD1 is a possible D gene (6 bases). The CDR3 coding sequence is TGCGCCAGCAGTGGAGGAAAGGAACAGGGAGAGGTTGTGAACACTGAAGCTTTCTTT. Encoded protein: CASSGGKEQGEVVNTEAFF.